The 20 T cell receptor beta chains below all came from one sample that was sequenced in a study of vaccination and CD4 T cells after COVID-19. Treatment in this sample: approximately 9-day PBMC culture with coronavirus spike peptide pools or control peptides (ViraFEST assay). Researchers used the Oncomine TCR Beta short-read assay to sequence DNA from cultured CD4+ T cells. MiXCR was run by TCRdb on the PCR reads, yielding one entry per CDR3 protein. The sample contains about 12,000 distinct CDR3 sequences, about 45% of which appear only once. These TCRs' antigens remain unknown. The sequencing input was CD4+ T cells from blood, cultured in vitro. These receptors all come from a human donor who had recovered from COVID-19.

The V and J genes are TRBV5-1 and TRBJ2-1, with 9 bases that match TRBD2. Germline trimming cut 2 bases from V and 5 bases from J; bases unmatched to any gene: 20. The CDR3 has 20 residues. Germline V lookup: CDR1 SGHRS, CDR2 YFSETQ. The CDR3: CASSFRFDSRASGTNNEQFF. CDR3 DNA sequence: TGCGCCAGCAGCTTCCGCTTTGATAGTCGGGCTAGCGGGACGAACAATGAGCAGTTCTTC. The full variable domain, rest sourced from reference TRBV5-1 and TRBJ2-1, is KAGVTQTPRYLIKTRGQQVTLSCSPISGHRSVSWYQQTPGQGLQFLFEYFSETQRNKGNFPGRFSGRQFSNSRSEMNVSTLELGDSALYLCASSFRFDSRASGTNNEQFFGPGTRLTVL.

This clonotype was observed a few times. This rearrangement joins TRBV6-1 to TRBJ2-2; no firm D call. There are 14 residues in the CDR3. The germline V and J ends were trimmed by 7 bases and 2 bases, with 11 bases remaining between them. In germline, CDR1 is MNHNS, CDR2 SASEGT. In DNA, the CDR3 is TGTGCCAGCATTGAGGACCTCAACACCGGGGAGCTGTTTTTT. It codes for CASIEDLNTGELFF.

V usage is TRBV7-2 and J usage is TRBJ2-3; D remains unclear. Trimming took 3 bases from V and 6 from J, leaving 13 bases between them. CDR1 is SGHTA and CDR2 is FQGNSA in the germline V gene. This CDR3 has 14 residues. The CDR3 DNA follows: TGTGCCAGCAGCTTTATTGCGCCCTCGGATACGCAGTATTTT. As protein: CASSFIAPSDTQYF.

The gene calls are TRBV15 and TRBJ2-5; tentatively, D is TRBD2 (5 bases). V was cut by 5 bases and J by 1 base, with 11 bases left in between. Germline values: CDR1 LNHNV, CDR2 YYDKDF (reference sequence). The CDR3 is 14 amino acids. The CDR3 DNA sequence: TGTGCCACCAGCGGAGGTCGAGTCCAAGAGACCCAGTACTTC. The encoded protein is CATSGGRVQETQYF.

The CDR3 nucleotides read TGTGCCAGCAGCCAAGATTGGACTAGCGGGCGTCAAACCACAGATACGCAGTATTTT. It translates to CASSQDWTSGRQTTDTQYF. The chain joins TRBV14 to TRBJ2-3; 11 nucleotides align to TRBD2. The germline V gene encodes CDR1 SGHDN and CDR2 FVKESK. The CDR3 length is 19 residues. The V and J ends lost 0 bases and 2 bases, in that order; junction bases with no gene match: 10.

In this sample, this clonotype turned up once. The junction differs from germline at one of its ends, possibly a read error. J is TRBJ1-1 and V is TRBV19; TRBD1 is a possible D gene (5 bases). Germline V CDR1 and CDR2: LNHDA, SQIVND (reference sequence). CDR3 length: 15 amino acids. In nucleotides, the CDR3 is TGTGCCAGTAGTGGCCCCCCTGGCAGGGAAACTGAAGCTCTCTTT. The encoded protein is CASSGPPGRETEALF.

The gene calls are TRBV28 and TRBJ1-2; possibly TRBD1 for D (5 bases). CDR1 is MDHEN, CDR2 SYDVKM, per germline. With 7 bases removed from V and 4 bases from J, the gap between germline ends came to 10 bases. This CDR3 spans 12 amino acids. The CDR3 reads CASNRQPYGYTF. CDR3 in DNA: TGTGCCAGCAATCGACAGCCCTATGGCTACACCTTC.

The chain uses TRBV20-1 and TRBJ2-1; 7 bases line up with TRBD2. This CDR3 contains 14 residues. Germline CDR1 reads DFQATT; CDR2 reads SNEGSKA (reference sequence). V was pared by 2 bases and J by 3 bases, with 4 bases of the junction left unmatched. CDR3 nucleotides: TGCAGTGCTAGAACGGGAGGCTTCTACAATGAGCAGTTCTTC. It yields the protein CSARTGGFYNEQFF.

This clonotype showed up just once. This chain joins TRBV12-3 or TRBV12-4 and TRBJ2-1; 7 bases are a match to TRBD2. The V and J ends lost 6 bases and 5 bases, in that order; junction bases with no gene match: 7. This CDR3 is built from 14 residues. CDR3 nucleotides: TGTGCCAGCAGATCCGGGACTACCAACAATGAGCAGTTCTTC. This encodes CASRSGTTNNEQFF.

Only a few counts were recorded for this clonotype. This chain links TRBV7-9 with TRBJ2-5; 8 bases agree with TRBD1. This CDR3 spans 15 amino acids. Unmatched junction bases numbered 3, after V lost 2 bases and J lost 1 base. The V gene's germline CDR1 is SEHNR and CDR2 FQNEAQ (reference sequence). Written as DNA, the CDR3 is TGTGCCAGCAGCTTACGGACAGGGTCCCAAGAGACCCAGTACTTC. Translation gives CASSLRTGSQETQYF.

This clonotype has more than one count but fewer than ten. The chain recombines TRBV29-1 with TRBJ2-2; TRBD1 matches 8 bases. The CDR3 is 13 amino acids. The V gene's germline CDR1 is SQVTM and CDR2 ANQGSEA. With 6 bases clipped from V and 2 bases from J, the junction kept 2 bases outside the gene matches. CDR3 protein: CSVGQGNTGELFF. CDR3 coding DNA: TGCAGCGTCGGACAGGGAAACACCGGGGAGCTGTTTTTT.

This clonotype occurred a few times. This chain connects TRBV15 to TRBJ1-5; D is undetermined. Trimming stripped 2 bases from V and 9 bases from J, with 11 bases between. The germline V gene encodes CDR1 LNHNV and CDR2 YYDKDF (reference sequence). This CDR3 region has 13 residues. CDR3 DNA: TGTGCCACCAGCAGATACATCAAGTCGCCCCAGCATTTT. This codes for CATSRYIKSPQHF.

The J gene is TRBJ1-3, the V gene TRBV7-6; D remains unclear. The length of the CDR3 is 17 residues. V lost 2 bases and J lost 0, with 14 bases in between. Germline V gene data show CDR1 as SGHVS and CDR2 as FNYEAQ. CDR3 protein: CASSLRTGSHSGNTIYF. The CDR3 DNA reads TGTGCCAGCAGCTTACGCACGGGGAGTCACTCTGGAAACACCATATATTTT.

This clonotype was seen a single time. The chain carries TRBV6-2 or TRBV6-3 and TRBJ2-1; D might be TRBD2 (5 bases). V lost 2 bases to trimming and J lost 5 bases, with 7 bases between them. Per germline, CDR1 MNHEY and CDR2 SVGEGT. The CDR3 is 13 amino acids. CDR3: CASSYTADNEQFF. The CDR3 DNA follows: TGTGCCAGCAGTTACACAGCGGACAATGAGCAGTTCTTC.

V gene TRBV20-1 combines with J gene TRBJ1-4, with D possibly TRBD1 on 6 matching bases. Germline CDR1 is DFQATT and CDR2 is SNEGSKA (reference sequence). V was pared by 0 bases and J by 8 bases, with 16 bases between. The CDR3 extends over 15 amino acids. CDR3 loop: CSARETGIRGEKLFF. For the CDR3, the DNA is TGCAGTGCTAGAGAAACAGGGATACGTGGGGAAAAACTGTTTTTT.

This clonotype was seen more than once but under ten times. This sequence joins TRBV24-1 and TRBJ2-1; unclear D gene. Per the germline V gene, CDR1 is KGHDR and CDR2 is SFDVKD. The CDR3 runs to 12 residues. Trimming took 7 bases from V and 15 from J, leaving 18 bases between them. CDR3 in amino acids: CATSGPKTWGFF. CDR3 coding DNA: TGTGCCACCAGCGGACCAAAGACTTGGGGGTTCTTC.

The V call is TRBV6-1, the J call TRBJ2-1; D may correspond to TRBD1 or TRBD2 (5 bases each). CDR1 MNHNS and CDR2 SASEGT come from the germline V gene. The CDR3 sequence is 14 residues long. Trimming stripped 8 bases from V and 8 bases from J, with 19 bases between. In DNA, the CDR3 is TGTGCCAGCGCCGCCTCCGGGACGATCCATGAGCAGTTCTTC. It yields the protein CASAASGTIHEQFF.

This sequence joins TRBV7-2 and TRBJ2-1; D possibly corresponds to TRBD1 (6 bases). The germline CDR1 and CDR2 sequences are SGHTA and FQGNSA. The CDR3 has 15 residues. Trimming left V 1 base short and J 6 bases short, with 13 bases between. As DNA, the CDR3 is TGTGCCAGCAGCTTAGACTGGCGACAGGTCAATGAGCAGTTCTTC. Protein sequence: CASSLDWRQVNEQFF. The whole variable domain, filled in from reference TRBV7-2 and TRBJ2-1, reads GAGVSQSPSNKVTEKGKDVELRCDPISGHTALYWYRQSLGQGLEFLIYFQGNSAPDKSGLPSDRFSAERTGGSVSTLTIQRTQQEDSAVYLCASSLDWRQVNEQFFGPGTRLTVL.

This chain connects TRBV20-1 to TRBJ2-5, with 10 nucleotides matching TRBD2. The CDR3 is 14 amino acids. Losses at the gene ends were 5 bases for V and 2 bases for J; bases not matched to a gene: 5. Germline V lookup: CDR1 DFQATT, CDR2 SNEGSKA (reference sequence). The CDR3 region has the DNA TGCAGTGCTTGGACTAGCGGATATCAAGAGACCCAGTACTTC. Residues: CSAWTSGYQETQYF.

The chain uses TRBV6-5 and TRBJ2-5; D not resolved. Trimming took 3 bases from V and 2 from J, leaving 7 bases between them. The CDR3 extends over 13 amino acids. The germline V gene has CDR1 MNHEY and CDR2 SVGAGI. The CDR3, as DNA: TGTGCCAGCAGTTATTCCAGACAAGAGACCCAGTACTTC. This codes for CASSYSRQETQYF.